A single sample gave rise to the 10 T cell receptor beta chains below, sequenced in a study of identical twins (dated by TCRdb to the mid-2010s). Library prep was done by 5' RACE. Sequencing used an Illumina HiSeq 2000. The public reads were run again by TCRdb, first through fastp at Q25 and then through MiXCR, and only productive beta chains were kept. Each entry is one CDR3 protein sequence, shown with its most common DNA and genes. Counted in this sample were about 920,000 distinct CDR3 sequences; 10% to 15% of them appeared once. In total, the top ten clones hold around 1.6% of the sample. The same specimen was also included in a second study, on yellow fever vaccine responses in identical twins.

The source material was PBMCs. Receptor source: a woman aged 18-29 years in good health.

This clonotype appeared a few times. The chain recombines TRBV20-1 with TRBJ1-1; TRBD1 is a possible D gene (5 bases). The ends were cut back, 3 bases at V and 3 bases at J, with 8 bases in the middle. Germline lookup yields CDR1 DFQATT and CDR2 SNEGSKA (reference sequence). CDR3 length equals 12 residues. CDR3 in amino acids: CSARRQHTEAFF. CDR3 nucleotides: TGCAGTGCTAGGCGACAGCACACTGAAGCTTTCTTT.

In DNA form, the CDR3 reads TGTGCCAGCAGCCAGGGGTCTAGAGGGAAGACCCAGTACTTC. As protein: CASSQGSRGKTQYF. The rearrangement links TRBV3-1 to TRBJ2-5, with a weak D call TRBD2 (5 bases). V was clipped by 3 bases and J by 6 bases, with 14 bases between them. The CDR3 length is 14 residues. Germline assignment: CDR1 LGHDT and CDR2 YNNKEL (reference sequence).

This clonotype was detected only a few times. The chain has TRBV27 and TRBJ1-5; D unresolved. Trimming stripped 5 bases from V and 1 base from J, with 18 bases between. This CDR3 contains 17 residues. CDR1 is MNHEY, CDR2 SMNVEV, per germline (reference sequence). This CDR3 is CASSPRRVGVSNQPQHF. As DNA, the CDR3 is TGTGCCAGCAGTCCCCGAAGGGTTGGGGTAAGCAATCAGCCCCAGCATTTT.

This clonotype was counted only a few times. This chain uses TRBV5-6 with TRBJ2-2; D remains ambiguous. This CDR3 has 12 amino acids. Germline loops: CDR1 SGHDT, CDR2 YYEEEE. V shed 3 bases and J shed 7 bases, with 7 bases lying between them. The chain's CDR3 is CASSYGDGELFF. CDR3 sequence (DNA): TGTGCCAGCAGCTATGGGGACGGGGAGCTGTTTTTT. The full variable domain, in which reference TRBV5-6 and TRBJ2-2 provide the parts outside the CDR3, is DAGVTQSPTHLIKTRGQQVTLRCSPKSGHDTVSWYQQALGQGPQFIFQYYEEEERQRGNFPDRFSGHQFPNYSSELNVNALLLGDSALYLCASSYGDGELFFGEGSRLTVL.

This clonotype was seen ten or more times. The chain has TRBV6-5 and TRBJ2-5, with D possibly called TRBD1 or TRBD2 (6 bases each). The CDR3 extends over 16 amino acids. CDR1 MNHEY and CDR2 SVGAGI come from the germline V gene. The V end was cut by 0 bases, the J end by 2 bases, with 13 bases between. Here the CDR3 reads CASSYSRPGAQETQYF. The CDR3 nucleotides are TGTGCCAGCAGTTACTCGAGGCCGGGGGCACAAGAGACCCAGTACTTC.

This clonotype appeared a single time. This sequence joins TRBV20-1 and TRBJ2-3; D not certain. The CDR3 length is 14 residues. Germline-derived CDR1 and CDR2 are DFQATT and SNEGSKA (reference sequence). The V end was cut by 6 bases, the J end by 6 bases, with 19 bases between. DNA for the CDR3: TGCAGTGCCCTCGGACCAACCCATTTGGATACGCAGTATTTT. It is translated as CSALGPTHLDTQYF.

This clonotype occurred a few times. The rearrangement links TRBV20-1 to TRBJ2-5, with 10 positions matching TRBD2. V was clipped by 2 bases and J by 6 bases; unmatched bases: 15. The V gene's germline CDR1 is DFQATT and CDR2 SNEGSKA (reference sequence). The CDR3 has 17 residues. The CDR3 loop is CSARSPQREGLLQTQYF. The CDR3 DNA sequence: TGCAGTGCTAGATCCCCACAGCGGGAGGGGCTTTTGCAGACCCAGTACTTC.

This clonotype was picked up a small number of times. The V and J genes are TRBV2 and TRBJ2-3; 12 nucleotides match TRBD2. This CDR3 region has 18 residues. The germline V gene has CDR1 SNHLY and CDR2 FYNNEI. Trimming took 0 bases from V and 1 from J; bases not matched to a gene: 5. CDR3 region: CASSEALGLAGGTDTQYF. CDR3 sequence (DNA): TGTGCCAGCAGTGAAGCGCTGGGACTAGCGGGCGGCACAGATACGCAGTATTTT.

The genes are TRBV7-9 and TRBJ2-1, with D maybe TRBD1 (6 bases). The CDR3 covers 15 residues. V lost 2 bases and J 10 bases, leaving 18 bases between the germline ends. The germline V gene has CDR1 SEHNR and CDR2 FQNEAQ (reference sequence). The CDR3 region is CASSLMGAEAQEQFF. The CDR3 DNA sequence: TGTGCCAGCAGCTTAATGGGGGCTGAGGCCCAAGAGCAGTTCTTC.

This clonotype was detected ten times or more. The rearrangement joins TRBV5-1 to TRBJ2-4; D remains ambiguous. Trimming removed 0 bases at V and 3 bases at J, with 7 bases between. This CDR3 is built from 14 residues. Per the germline V gene, CDR1 is SGHRS and CDR2 is YFSETQ. The CDR3 spells CASSLEYSKNIQYF. For the CDR3, the DNA is TGCGCCAGCAGCTTGGAGTACAGCAAAAACATTCAGTACTTC.